This T cell receptor beta chain was profiled in a study of metastatic and nonmetastatic thyroid tumors. Whole-study context: A comparison of repertoires was made across blood and tumor or nodule tissue from malignant and benign thyroid patients.

Findings and caveats of the study: Malignant tumors reportedly showed significantly higher TCR beta diversity than benign nodules in both blood and tumor.

Thyroid surgery took place with no prior treatment in any patient. In the study's own analysis: Built for papillary thyroid cancer, a distant-metastasis classifier drew on CDR3 differences across clinicopathological groups. TCRdb called clones again from the PCR reads with MiXCR. The V and J calls here are based on TCRdb, not the publication. The sample lists some 22,000 clones, about 20% seen once, with roughly an eighth in the top ten. Concerning this clone itself: What it binds is not known. Sequence at one end of the junction differs from germline and may be a read error.

Germline assignment: CDR1 MDHEN and CDR2 SYDVKM. The CDR3 loop spans 15 amino acids. The sequencing input was tumor tissue. The sequence was obtained from a female donor with papillary thyroid cancer or a benign thyroid nodule (not recorded which). Some clones in this sample may be carry-over from other donors' samples. The V gene is TRBV28, the J gene TRBJ1-2; TRBD1 might be the D (5 bases). The CDR3 DNA sequence: TGTGCCAGCAGTATTCCCGGGGCGGTTAACTATGGTTACACCTTC. Translation: CASSIPGAVNYGYTF.